What follows is one TCR beta chain and its context. Its antigen is unknown. Assay used: immunoSEQ multiplex PCR; TCRdb lists only in-frame clones, some missing. Among roughly 53,000 clones listed, roughly 79% were seen once. Within the ViraFEST assay, antigen-specific CD4+ T cells underwent expansion with viral peptide pools prior to sequencing. Culturing for 10 days preceded CD4+ T cell isolation. Recipients of the vaccine had no prior SARS-CoV-2 infection and negative nucleocapsid antibodies. Supplemented with around 9.6 IU/ml IL-2 and 8 to 10 ug/ml peptides, fewer than 2.5 million PBMC per well were kept in culture. The data belong to a study of vaccination effects on CD4 cells after COVID-19. Broader study findings: Long after vaccination, the clones induced by infection and by vaccine shrank markedly in size.

The sequence was collected from a human donor who received a COVID-19 vaccine. This specimen consisted of CD4+ T cells from PBMCs cultured with HCoV-OC43 spike peptides, obtained before COVID-19 vaccination. The subset here: HCoV-OC43 spike overlapping peptide pool stimulation.

CDR3 sequence (DNA): TGTGCCAGCCGTGAGTCCTTCTTACGAGGTGAAAAACTGTTTTTT. It translates to CASRESFLRGEKLFF. The chain is built from TRBV11-2 and TRBJ1-4; unclear D gene. The germline gives CDR1 SGHAT, CDR2 FQNNGV. The ends were cut back, 8 bases at V and 7 bases at J, with 20 bases in the middle. The CDR3 contains 15 residues.